This TCR beta chain was identified in a study of technical replicates of blood from a few donors. This clone is a singleton in its sample. Assay: immunoSEQ multiplex PCR; the TCRdb copy retains only in-frame clones and omits some. Here the sample spans just over 15,000 clones, about nine tenths being singletons. The CDR3 runs 16 residues. Trimming cost V 5 bases and J 4 bases; bases outside gene matches: 7. CDR1 and CDR2 (germline): SGHAT, FQDESV (reference sequence). The sample was PBMCs. This sequence joins TRBV11-1 and TRBJ2-1; TRBD2 agrees at 11 bases. The TCR was taken from a human donor in good health. The CDR3 nucleotides are TGTGCCAGCAGCCCCTTCGGGACTAGCGGTTACAATGAGCAGTTCTTC. Protein product: CASSPFGTSGYNEQFF.